This T cell receptor beta chain derives from a study of Graves' ophthalmopathy and Graves' hyperthyroidism. On the study more broadly: No progression to ophthalmopathy over 18 months defined stable hyperthyroidism. Findings and limits, study-wide: The authors also found most expanded thyroid clonotypes above 0.001 frequency in blood.

Remarks on this clonotype: Its antigen is unidentified.

RNA transcripts were the template, and TCR beta CDR3 regions were amplified from them. HTBI primers were used in a first-round RT-PCR, which preceded a second-round multiplex PCR. From the multiplex PCR reads, TCRdb called clonotypes with MiXCR, one entry per CDR3 protein. There are about 600,000 distinct CDR3 sequences in the sample; less than 45% occur only once, and about 4.2% lies in the top ten. Other autoimmune diseases, uncontrolled infections, pregnancy or lactation ruled patients out of participation. Establishment of the diagnosis relied upon clinical symptoms, serum thyroxine, TRAb, thyroid ultrasound and orbital computed tomography. This CDR3 contains 13 residues. Germline V lookup: CDR1 SQVTM, CDR2 ANQGSEA. Trimming left V 1 base short and J 5 bases short, with 11 bases between.

Sequencing used peripheral blood or thyroid tissue (not recorded which). This receptor was obtained from an adult man with Graves' hyperthyroidism. This chain joins TRBV29-1 and TRBJ1-1; D is perhaps TRBD1 (6 bases). As DNA, the CDR3 is TGCAGCGTTGAAGGGAGCACAGGGACTGAAGCTTTCTTT. Translated, it gives CSVEGSTGTEAFF.